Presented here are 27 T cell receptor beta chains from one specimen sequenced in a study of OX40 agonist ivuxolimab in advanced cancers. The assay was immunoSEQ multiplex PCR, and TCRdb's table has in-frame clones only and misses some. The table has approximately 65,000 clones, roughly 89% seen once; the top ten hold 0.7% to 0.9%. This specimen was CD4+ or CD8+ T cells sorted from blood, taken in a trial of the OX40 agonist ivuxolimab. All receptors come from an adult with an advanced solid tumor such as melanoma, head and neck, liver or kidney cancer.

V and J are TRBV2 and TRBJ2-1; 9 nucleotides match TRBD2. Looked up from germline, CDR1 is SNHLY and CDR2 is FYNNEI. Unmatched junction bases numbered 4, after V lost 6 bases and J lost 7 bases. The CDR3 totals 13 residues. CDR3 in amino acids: CASSIAGVNEQFF. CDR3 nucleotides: TGTGCCAGCAGCATAGCGGGAGTGAATGAGCAGTTCTTC.

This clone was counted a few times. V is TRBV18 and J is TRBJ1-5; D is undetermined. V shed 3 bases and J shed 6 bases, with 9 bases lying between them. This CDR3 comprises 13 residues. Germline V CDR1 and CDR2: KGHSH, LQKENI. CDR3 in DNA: TGTGCCAGCTCACCGGAAGGGTCTCAGCCCCAGCATTTT. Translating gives CASSPEGSQPQHF.

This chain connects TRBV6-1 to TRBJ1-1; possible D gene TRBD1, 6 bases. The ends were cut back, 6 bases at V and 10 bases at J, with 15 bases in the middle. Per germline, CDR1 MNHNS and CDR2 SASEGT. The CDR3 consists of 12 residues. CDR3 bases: TGTGCCAGCAGCCCACTGGGGGGGCTAGCTTTCTTT. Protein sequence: CASSPLGGLAFF.

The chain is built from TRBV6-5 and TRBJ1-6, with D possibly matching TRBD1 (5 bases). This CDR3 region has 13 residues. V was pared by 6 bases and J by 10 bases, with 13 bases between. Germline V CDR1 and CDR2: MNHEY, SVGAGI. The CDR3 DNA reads TGTGCCAGCAGAAATCCAGGGTTCTCACCCCTCCACTTT. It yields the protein CASRNPGFSPLHF.

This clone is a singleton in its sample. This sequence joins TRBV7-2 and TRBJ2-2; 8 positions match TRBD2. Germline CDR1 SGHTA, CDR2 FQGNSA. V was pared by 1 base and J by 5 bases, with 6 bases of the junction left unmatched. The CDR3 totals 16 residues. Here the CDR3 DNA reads TGTGCCAGCAGCTTAGGTGATAGCGGGACTACCGGGGAGCTGTTTTTT. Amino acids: CASSLGDSGTTGELFF.

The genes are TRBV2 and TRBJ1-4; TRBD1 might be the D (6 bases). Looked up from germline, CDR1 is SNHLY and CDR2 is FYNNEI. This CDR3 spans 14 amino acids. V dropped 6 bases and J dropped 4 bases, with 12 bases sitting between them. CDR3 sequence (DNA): TGTGCCAGCAGGGCCACAGGGATTAATGAAAAACTGTTTTTT. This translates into CASRATGINEKLFF.

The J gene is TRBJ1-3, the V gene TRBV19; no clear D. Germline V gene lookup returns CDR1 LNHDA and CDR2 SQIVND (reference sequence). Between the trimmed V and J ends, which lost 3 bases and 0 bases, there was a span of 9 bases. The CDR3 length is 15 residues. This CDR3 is CASSMVSSSGNTIYF. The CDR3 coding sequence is TGTGCCAGTAGTATGGTCAGTTCCTCTGGAAACACCATATATTTT.

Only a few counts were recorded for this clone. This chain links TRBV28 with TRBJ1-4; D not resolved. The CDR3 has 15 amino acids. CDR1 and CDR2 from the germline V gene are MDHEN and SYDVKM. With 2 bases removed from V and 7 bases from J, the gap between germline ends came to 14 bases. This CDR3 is CASSLRAQVFEKLFF. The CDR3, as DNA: TGTGCCAGCAGTTTAAGGGCTCAGGTGTTTGAAAAACTGTTTTTT.

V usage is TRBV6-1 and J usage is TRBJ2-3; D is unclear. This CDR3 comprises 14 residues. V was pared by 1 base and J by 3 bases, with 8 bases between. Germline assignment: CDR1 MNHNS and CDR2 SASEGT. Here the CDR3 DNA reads TGTGCCAGCAGTGAAGGGGCTAGAACAGATACGCAGTATTTT. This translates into CASSEGARTDTQYF.

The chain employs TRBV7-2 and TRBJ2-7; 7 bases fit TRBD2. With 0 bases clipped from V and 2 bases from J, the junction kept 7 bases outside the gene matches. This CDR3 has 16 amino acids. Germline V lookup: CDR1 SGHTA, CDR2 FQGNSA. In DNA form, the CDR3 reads TGTGCCAGCAGCTTAGCGTCGGCTAGCGGAACCTACGAGCAGTACTTC. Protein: CASSLASASGTYEQYF.

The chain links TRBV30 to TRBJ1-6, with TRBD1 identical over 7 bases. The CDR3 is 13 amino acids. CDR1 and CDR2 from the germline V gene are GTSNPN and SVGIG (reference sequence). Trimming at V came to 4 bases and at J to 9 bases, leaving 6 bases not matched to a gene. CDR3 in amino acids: CAWTTGFGSPLHF. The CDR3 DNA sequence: TGTGCCTGGACGACAGGGTTTGGTTCACCCCTCCACTTT.

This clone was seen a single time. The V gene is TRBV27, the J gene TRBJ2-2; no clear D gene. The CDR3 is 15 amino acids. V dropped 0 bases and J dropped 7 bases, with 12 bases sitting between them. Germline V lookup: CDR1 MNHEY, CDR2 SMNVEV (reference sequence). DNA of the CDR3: TGTGCCAGCAGTTTATCGAGGAGCAGTCGCGGGGAGCTGTTTTTT. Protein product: CASSLSRSSRGELFF.

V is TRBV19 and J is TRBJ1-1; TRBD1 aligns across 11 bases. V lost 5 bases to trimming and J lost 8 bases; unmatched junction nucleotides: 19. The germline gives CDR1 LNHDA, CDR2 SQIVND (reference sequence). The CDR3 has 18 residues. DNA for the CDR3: TGTGCCAGTAGTTCCCGGGACAGGGGGTCTTGGCTTGGAGCGGAAGCTTTCTTT. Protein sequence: CASSSRDRGSWLGAEAFF.

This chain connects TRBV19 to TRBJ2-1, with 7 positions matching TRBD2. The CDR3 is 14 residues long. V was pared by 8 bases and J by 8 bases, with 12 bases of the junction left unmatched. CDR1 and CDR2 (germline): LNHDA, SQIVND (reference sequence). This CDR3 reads CASQKTSLADEQFF. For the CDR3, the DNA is TGTGCCAGTCAAAAGACTAGTCTAGCGGATGAGCAGTTCTTC.

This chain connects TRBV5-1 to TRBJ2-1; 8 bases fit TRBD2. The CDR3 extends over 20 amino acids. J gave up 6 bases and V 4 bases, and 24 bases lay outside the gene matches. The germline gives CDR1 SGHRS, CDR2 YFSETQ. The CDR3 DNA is TGCGCCAGCAGCGTTACAGGGACTGAGGCTAGCGGGCGGAGTGGCAATGAGCAGTTCTTC. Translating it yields CASSVTGTEASGRSGNEQFF.

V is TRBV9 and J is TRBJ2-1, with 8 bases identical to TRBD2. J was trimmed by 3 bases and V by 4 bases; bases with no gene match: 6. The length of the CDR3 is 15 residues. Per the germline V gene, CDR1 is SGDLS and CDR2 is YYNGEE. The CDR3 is CASSISGTNYNEQFF. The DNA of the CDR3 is TGTGCCAGCAGCATTAGCGGGACGAACTACAATGAGCAGTTCTTC.

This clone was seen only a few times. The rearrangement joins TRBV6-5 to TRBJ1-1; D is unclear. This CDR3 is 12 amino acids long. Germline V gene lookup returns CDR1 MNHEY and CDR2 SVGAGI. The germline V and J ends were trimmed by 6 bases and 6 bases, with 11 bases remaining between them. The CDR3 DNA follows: TGTGCCAGCAGCCAGGCGGACGCTGAAGCTTTCTTT. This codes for CASSQADAEAFF.

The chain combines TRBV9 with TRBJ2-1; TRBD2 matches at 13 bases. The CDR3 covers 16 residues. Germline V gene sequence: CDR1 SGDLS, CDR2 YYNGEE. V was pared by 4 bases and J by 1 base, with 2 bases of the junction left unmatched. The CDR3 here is CASSTTSGGSYNEQFF. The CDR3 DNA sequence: TGTGCCAGCAGCACGACTAGCGGGGGGTCCTACAATGAGCAGTTCTTC.

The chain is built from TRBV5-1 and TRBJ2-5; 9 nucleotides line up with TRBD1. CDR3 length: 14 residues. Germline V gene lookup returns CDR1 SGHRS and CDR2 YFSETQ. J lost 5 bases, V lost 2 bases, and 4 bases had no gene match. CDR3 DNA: TGCGCCAGCAGCTTAGGACAGGGGCGGGAGACCCAGTACTTC. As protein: CASSLGQGRETQYF.

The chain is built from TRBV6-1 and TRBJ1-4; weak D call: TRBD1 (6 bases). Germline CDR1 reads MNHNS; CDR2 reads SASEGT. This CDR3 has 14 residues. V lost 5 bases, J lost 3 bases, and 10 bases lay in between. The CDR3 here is CASSIRGANEKLFF. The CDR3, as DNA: TGTGCCAGCAGTATCAGGGGTGCTAATGAAAAACTGTTTTTT.

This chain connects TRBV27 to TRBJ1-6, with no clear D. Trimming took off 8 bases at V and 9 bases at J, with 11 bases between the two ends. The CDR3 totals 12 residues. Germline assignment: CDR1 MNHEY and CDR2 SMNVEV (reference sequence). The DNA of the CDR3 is TGTGCCAGCGGACGATCGAGTTCACCCCTCCACTTT. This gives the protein CASGRSSSPLHF.

The CDR3 sequence: CASSLRAGGTDTQYF. The CDR3 DNA sequence: TGCGCCAGCAGCTTGAGGGCAGGGGGTACAGATACGCAGTATTTT. The chain carries TRBV5-1 and TRBJ2-3, with TRBD1 matching 7 bases. With V trimmed by 1 base and J by 3 bases, 5 bases remained unmatched. The CDR3 runs 15 residues. Germline values: CDR1 SGHRS, CDR2 YFSETQ.

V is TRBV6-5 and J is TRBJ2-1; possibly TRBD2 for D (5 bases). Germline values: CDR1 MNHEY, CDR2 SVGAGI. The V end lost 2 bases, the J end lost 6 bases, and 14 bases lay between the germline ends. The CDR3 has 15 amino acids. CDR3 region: CASSYLEGKGNEQFF. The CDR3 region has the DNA TGTGCCAGCAGTTACCTTGAGGGAAAGGGCAATGAGCAGTTCTTC.

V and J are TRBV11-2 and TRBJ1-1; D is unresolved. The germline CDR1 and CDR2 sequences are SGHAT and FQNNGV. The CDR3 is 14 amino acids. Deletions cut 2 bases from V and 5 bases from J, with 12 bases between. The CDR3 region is CASSLSQVSTEAFF. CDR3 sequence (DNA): TGTGCCAGCAGCTTAAGTCAGGTCTCGACTGAAGCTTTCTTT.

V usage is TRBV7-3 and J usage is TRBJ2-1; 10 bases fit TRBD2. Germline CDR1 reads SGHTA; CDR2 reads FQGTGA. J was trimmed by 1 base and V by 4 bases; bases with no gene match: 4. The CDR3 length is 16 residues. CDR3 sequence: CASSSRSGRSYNEQFF. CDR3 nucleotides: TGTGCCAGCAGCTCCCGTAGCGGGAGGTCCTACAATGAGCAGTTCTTC.

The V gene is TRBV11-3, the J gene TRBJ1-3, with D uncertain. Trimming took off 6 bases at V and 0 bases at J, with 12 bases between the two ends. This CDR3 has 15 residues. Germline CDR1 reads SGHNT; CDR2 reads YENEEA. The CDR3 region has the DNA TGTGCCAGCAGGAGCGATGGGAGCTCTGGAAACACCATATATTTT. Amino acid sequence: CASRSDGSSGNTIYF.

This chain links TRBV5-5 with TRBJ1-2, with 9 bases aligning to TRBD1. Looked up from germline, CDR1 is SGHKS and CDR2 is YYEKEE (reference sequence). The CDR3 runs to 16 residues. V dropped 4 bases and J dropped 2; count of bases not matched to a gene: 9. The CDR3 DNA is TGTGCCAGCAGCCAAAAACCGGGACAGGGAAACTATGGCTACACCTTC. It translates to CASSQKPGQGNYGYTF.